One and the same sample provided the 24 T cell receptor beta chains below, sequenced in a study of T cell responses to AZD1222 COVID-19 vaccine. Clones were read by immunoSEQ multiplex PCR, and TCRdb kept only the in-frame ones, dropping some. The data contain around 150,000 clones, approximately 88% of them singletons. The material sequenced was peripheral blood, taken on day 0 of AZD1222 vaccination. Receptors were obtained from an adult in good health.

The chain links TRBV6-6 to TRBJ1-3; D is unclear. Germline loops: CDR1 MNHNY, CDR2 SVGAGI (reference sequence). The CDR3 loop spans 13 amino acids. The V and J ends lost 6 bases and 4 bases respectively, with 10 bases between them. The CDR3 sequence is CASSPLLGNTIYF. The DNA of the CDR3 is TGTGCCAGCAGCCCTTTACTAGGAAACACCATATATTTT.

This sequence joins TRBV5-1 and TRBJ1-1, with D maybe TRBD1 (6 bases). There are 14 residues in the CDR3. Per the germline V gene, CDR1 is SGHRS and CDR2 is YFSETQ. Trimming pared 3 bases from V and 4 bases from J, leaving 13 bases between. The DNA for the CDR3 is TGCGCCAGCAGCTACTCTACAGGGCTCACTGAAGCTTTCTTT. It is translated as CASSYSTGLTEAFF.

The chain links TRBV30 to TRBJ2-7; D perhaps matches TRBD1 (5 bases). Germline-derived CDR1 and CDR2 are GTSNPN and SVGIG (reference sequence). CDR3 length equals 10 residues. V dropped 8 bases and J dropped 4 bases, with 9 bases sitting between them. The CDR3, as DNA: TGTGCCGACAGAGGATACGAGCAGTACTTC. It encodes CADRGYEQYF. The full variable domain, in which reference TRBV30 and TRBJ2-7 provide the parts outside the CDR3, is SQTIHQWPATLVQPVGSPLSLECTVEGTSNPNLYWYRQAAGRGLQLLFYSVGIGQISSEVPQNLSASRPQDRQFILSSKKLLLSDSGFYLCADRGYEQYFGPGTRLTVT.

A single count supports this clone. The gene calls are TRBV5-4 and TRBJ1-4; 10 bases map to TRBD1. Germline trimming cut 4 bases from V and 0 bases from J; bases unmatched to any gene: 12. There are 19 residues in the CDR3. Germline V gene data show CDR1 as SGHNT and CDR2 as YYREEE (reference sequence). The CDR3, as DNA: TGTGCCAGCAGCGCAATGACAGGGGGCAGGTTTGCAACTAATGAAAAACTGTTTTTT. It codes for CASSAMTGGRFATNEKLFF.

This clone showed up just once. The chain recombines TRBV29-1 with TRBJ2-7; 8 bases line up with TRBD2. Germline assignment: CDR1 SQVTM and CDR2 ANQGSEA. The CDR3 is made up of 14 amino acids. After removal of 5 bases from V and 4 bases from J, the junction contained 10 bases not matched to a gene. In DNA form, the CDR3 reads TGCAGCGTTTCGGTCGGAAGCGGGGGATACGAGCAGTACTTC. Protein: CSVSVGSGGYEQYF.

This chain connects TRBV2 to TRBJ1-2; D is unclear. Germline CDR1 SNHLY, CDR2 FYNNEI. The length of the CDR3 is 13 residues. The V gene lost 6 bases and the J gene lost 0 bases, with 8 bases spanning the gap. As DNA, the CDR3 is TGTGCCAGCAGGACGACGGCTAACTATGGCTACACCTTC. This translates into CASRTTANYGYTF.

The gene calls are TRBV20-1 and TRBJ1-5; D may be TRBD1 (6 bases). CDR3 length: 15 amino acids. Germline V gene data show CDR1 as DFQATT and CDR2 as SNEGSKA (reference sequence). V shed 3 bases and J shed 0 bases, with 12 bases lying between them. The CDR3 protein is CSASGGAGSNQPQHF. CDR3 in DNA: TGCAGTGCTAGTGGGGGGGCAGGTAGCAATCAGCCCCAGCATTTT.

The chain employs TRBV12-3 or TRBV12-4 and TRBJ2-1, with TRBD2 as a possible D gene (5 bases). V lost 3 bases and J lost 5, with 8 bases in between. The CDR3 is 13 residues long. The CDR3 DNA sequence: TGTGCCAGCAGTTTTGCGCGGGACAATGAGCAGTTCTTC. Protein: CASSFARDNEQFF.

This chain connects TRBV25-1 to TRBJ2-7, with D possibly matching TRBD2 (7 bases). The CDR3 is 14 amino acids. Per the germline V gene, CDR1 is MGHDK and CDR2 is SYGVNS. V was trimmed by 5 bases and J by 4 bases, leaving 15 bases between them. In nucleotides, the CDR3 is TGTGCCAGCAGTTCTATCGGGGGGCAATACGAGCAGTACTTC. Amino acid sequence: CASSSIGGQYEQYF.

This CDR3 is CASSLDRGPGANVLTF. CDR3 DNA: TGTGCCAGCAGCTTGGACAGGGGGCCTGGGGCCAACGTCCTGACTTTC. The chain couples TRBV9 to TRBJ2-6; 11 nucleotides agree with TRBD1. V shed 4 bases and J 2 bases; nucleotides not matched to a gene: 2. CDR3 length equals 16 residues. In germline, CDR1 is SGDLS, CDR2 YYNGEE.

This clone is a singleton in its sample. The J gene is TRBJ2-7, the V gene TRBV2; D perhaps matches TRBD1 (5 bases). CDR1 SNHLY and CDR2 FYNNEI come from the germline V gene. This CDR3 comprises 15 residues. V was cut by 6 bases and J by 0 bases, with 15 bases left in between. CDR3 in amino acids: CASRRGYVSSYEQYF. CDR3 bases: TGTGCCAGCAGAAGGGGCTACGTCAGCTCCTACGAGCAGTACTTC.

This chain joins TRBV5-1 and TRBJ2-3; no clear D. Germline V gene data show CDR1 as SGHRS and CDR2 as YFSETQ. Deletions cut 2 bases from V and 6 bases from J, with 10 bases between. The CDR3 has 13 residues. The CDR3 reads CASSLGPADTQYF. The CDR3 DNA reads as TGCGCCAGCAGCTTAGGCCCGGCCGATACGCAGTATTTT.

This clone was recorded once. The CDR3 loop reads CASSSGTTGNTEAFF. The CDR3 DNA sequence: TGTGCCAGCAGCTCCGGAACGACAGGGAACACTGAAGCTTTCTTT. The chain combines TRBV5-4 with TRBJ1-1, with a tentative D call TRBD1 (6 bases). Trimming took 3 bases from V and 1 from J, leaving 13 bases between them. The CDR3 runs to 15 residues. Germline V gives CDR1 SGHNT, CDR2 YYREEE (reference sequence).

The chain joins TRBV6-5 to TRBJ1-3; D gene unclear. The germline V and J ends were trimmed by 2 bases and 0 bases, with 11 bases remaining between them. The CDR3 loop spans 16 amino acids. The V gene's germline CDR1 is MNHEY and CDR2 SVGAGI. The CDR3 nucleotides read TGTGCCAGCAGTTACGAGACTCCTACCTCTGGAAACACCATATATTTT. Amino acid sequence: CASSYETPTSGNTIYF.

This clone was seen only once. The rearrangement joins TRBV28 to TRBJ1-5, with 7 bases fitting TRBD1. J lost 2 bases, V lost 5 bases, and 9 bases had no gene match. Per the germline V gene, CDR1 is MDHEN and CDR2 is SYDVKM. This CDR3 contains 16 residues. CDR3 protein: CASSLRQGIGNQPQHF. CDR3 nucleotide sequence: TGTGCCAGCAGTCTACGACAGGGTATCGGCAATCAGCCCCAGCATTTT.

The rearrangement uses TRBV7-2 and TRBJ2-1, with TRBD2 identical over 10 bases. Germline CDR1 SGHTA, CDR2 FQGNSA. V lost 4 bases, J lost 10 bases, and 4 bases stayed unmatched. The CDR3 runs to 13 residues. Written as DNA, the CDR3 is TGTGCCAGCAGCTCGAGGACTAGCGGAGAGCAGTTCTTC. Translated, it gives CASSSRTSGEQFF.

In its sample, this clone was seen a few times. The J gene is TRBJ2-3, the V gene TRBV27, with 8 bases matching TRBD2. V shed 7 bases, J shed 1 base, and the junction held 13 bases outside the gene matches. In germline, CDR1 is MNHEY, CDR2 SMNVEV (reference sequence). The CDR3 extends over 17 amino acids. CDR3 loop: CASTQRGKGPGTDTQYF. For the CDR3, the DNA is TGTGCCAGCACCCAGCGGGGGAAGGGTCCTGGCACAGATACGCAGTATTTT.

This sequence joins TRBV10-3 and TRBJ1-4, with D unclear. The CDR3 length is 15 residues. The germline V gene has CDR1 ENHRY and CDR2 SYGVKD. V shed 0 bases and J shed 4 bases, with 9 bases lying between them. The CDR3 here is CAISESRHGNEKLFF. CDR3 in DNA: TGTGCCATCAGTGAGTCGAGGCACGGTAATGAAAAACTGTTTTTT.

The chain uses TRBV15 and TRBJ2-5; TRBD1 is a possible D gene (6 bases). This CDR3 spans 13 amino acids. V lost 9 bases and J lost 3, with 14 bases in between. CDR1 LNHNV and CDR2 YYDKDF come from the germline V gene (reference sequence). CDR3 region: CATGGPPKETQYF. The CDR3 DNA reads TGTGCCACTGGGGGCCCCCCAAAAGAGACCCAGTACTTC.

The CDR3 here is CASSRARGNSGAETQYF. The CDR3 DNA follows: TGTGCCAGTAGTAGGGCGAGGGGAAATAGCGGGGCGGAGACCCAGTACTTC. The rearrangement links TRBV19 to TRBJ2-5; 8 bases are shared with TRBD2. The V and J ends lost 4 bases and 5 bases, in that order; junction bases with no gene match: 15. The length of the CDR3 is 17 residues. Germline values: CDR1 LNHDA, CDR2 SQIVND (reference sequence).

J is TRBJ2-7 and V is TRBV30, with D possibly TRBD1 on 5 matching bases. This CDR3 comprises 11 residues. The V gene's germline CDR1 is GTSNPN and CDR2 SVGIG (reference sequence). V lost 1 base, J lost 9 bases, and 10 bases lay in between. The CDR3 nucleotides are TGTGCCTGGAGTGGGGGCCCCGGGCAGTACTTC. Amino acids: CAWSGGPGQYF.

The chain joins TRBV7-2 to TRBJ1-6, with 9 bases matching TRBD1. Losses at the gene ends were 5 bases for V and 7 bases for J; bases not matched to a gene: 12. The germline CDR1 and CDR2 sequences are SGHTA and FQGNSA. The CDR3 is made up of 17 amino acids. CDR3 coding DNA: TGTGCCAGCAGCCTCGGAGGGGACAGGGCCCCGAATTCACCCCTCCACTTT. It encodes CASSLGGDRAPNSPLHF.

The rearrangement links TRBV7-2 to TRBJ2-1; TRBD2 matches 9 bases. CDR1 is SGHTA and CDR2 is FQGNSA in the germline V gene. This CDR3 has 15 residues. With V trimmed by 5 bases and J by 8 bases, 10 bases remained unmatched. This CDR3 is CASSPAASGIDEQFF. Written as DNA, the CDR3 is TGTGCCAGCAGCCCGGCGGCTAGCGGGATTGATGAGCAGTTCTTC.

A note on this clone: Relative to the germline gene, one junction end is altered; a read error may explain this. The gene calls are TRBV7-7 and TRBJ2-5; D is unresolved. CDR3 size: 13 residues. Germline-derived CDR1 and CDR2 are SSHAT and FNYEAQ (reference sequence). The CDR3 spells CASSSDHKRSQYF. CDR3 sequence (DNA): TGTGCTAGCAGTTCGGACCATAAGAGATCCCAGTACTTC. Supplemented by reference TRBV7-7 and TRBJ2-5, the full variable domain reads GAGVSQSPRYKVTKRGQDVTLRCDPISSHATLYWYQQALGQGPEFLTYFNYEAQPDKSGLPSDRFSAERPEGSISTLTIQRTEQRDSAMYRCASSSDHKRSQYFGPGTRLLVL.